This TCR beta chain was obtained from a study of tumor-infiltrating lymphocytes in primary liver carcinoma. Study-wide findings and caveats: Tumor-adjacent and tumor-blood pairs overlapped less than tumor region pairs did.

The investigators made TCR beta cDNA from approximately 500 ng total RNA, using a constant-region primer. Three rounds of nested multiplex PCR with slightly modified ARM-PCR produced TCR beta libraries. In the first two PCR rounds, TRBV1-TRBV30 forward primers were paired with a C-beta reverse primer, and each round lasted roughly 10 cycles. One entry per CDR3 protein results from TCRdb running MiXCR on the multiplex PCR reads. The sample yields fewer than 400,000 distinct CDR3 sequences, around three fifths seen once. This clonotype has a single count. Antigen: not known. This CDR3 region has 16 residues. V lost 1 base and J lost 0, with 8 bases in between. Germline V gene sequence: CDR1 SGHDT, CDR2 YYEEEE. The researchers obtained blood RNA from unsorted whole blood and also extracted germline DNA.

The sequencing sample was made of peripheral blood. The source is a woman aged 25-40 years with primary liver carcinoma and hepatitis B virus infection. The rearrangement uses TRBV5-6 and TRBJ2-6; the D is unclear. The chain's CDR3 is CASSLKPGSGANVLTF. The CDR3 nucleotides read TGTGCCAGCAGCTTGAAACCAGGCTCTGGGGCCAACGTCCTGACTTTC. Looking up the rest from reference TRBV5-6 and TRBJ2-6 gives the full variable domain: DAGVTQSPTHLIKTRGQQVTLRCSPKSGHDTVSWYQQALGQGPQFIFQYYEEEERQRGNFPDRFSGHQFPNYSSELNVNALLLGDSALYLCASSLKPGSGANVLTFGAGSRLTVL.